The clone carrying this T cell receptor beta chain was counted only a few times. Its antigen remains unknown. The record originates from a study of T-cell reconstitution after alpha-beta-depleted transplantation in children. Trimming shortened V by 3 bases and J by 1 base, and 12 bases separated the two germline ends. Germline loops: CDR1 KGHSH, CDR2 LQKENI. The CDR3 is 15 amino acids. The library targeted TCRbeta and was prepared with unique molecular identifiers. Each CDR3 protein gets one entry after TCRdb re-called the PCR reads with MiXCR. The data contain 800,000 to 1,000,000 distinct CDR3 sequences, roughly 31% of them singletons. Study-wide findings and caveats: The origin of high day-60 TCRbeta diversity in some patients lay in surviving recipient T cells and thymic progenitors. Several hundred graft clones that had expanded were reportedly the source of alpha-beta T cells about two months after transplant. T-cell numbers and diversity one year post-transplant derived largely from freshly generated T cells.

The TCR sequence derives from a boy younger than two who had a stem cell transplant for SCID, so the T cells may come from the graft donor. This sample comprised PBMCs, mostly from graft donor cells, obtained 360 days after TCRalphabeta/CD19-depleted stem cell transplant. The chain recombines TRBV18 with TRBJ1-1, with D perhaps TRBD1 (5 bases). Here the CDR3 DNA reads TGTGCCAGCTCACCCCAGGGAGGGTCGAACACTGAAGCTTTCTTT. Residues: CASSPQGGSNTEAFF. The full variable domain, completed using reference TRBV18 and TRBJ1-1, is NAGVMQNPRHLVRRRGQEARLRCSPMKGHSHVYWYRQLPEEGLKFMVYLQKENIIDESGMPKERFSAEFPKEGPSILRIQQVVRGDSAAYFCASSPQGGSNTEAFFGQGTRLTVV.